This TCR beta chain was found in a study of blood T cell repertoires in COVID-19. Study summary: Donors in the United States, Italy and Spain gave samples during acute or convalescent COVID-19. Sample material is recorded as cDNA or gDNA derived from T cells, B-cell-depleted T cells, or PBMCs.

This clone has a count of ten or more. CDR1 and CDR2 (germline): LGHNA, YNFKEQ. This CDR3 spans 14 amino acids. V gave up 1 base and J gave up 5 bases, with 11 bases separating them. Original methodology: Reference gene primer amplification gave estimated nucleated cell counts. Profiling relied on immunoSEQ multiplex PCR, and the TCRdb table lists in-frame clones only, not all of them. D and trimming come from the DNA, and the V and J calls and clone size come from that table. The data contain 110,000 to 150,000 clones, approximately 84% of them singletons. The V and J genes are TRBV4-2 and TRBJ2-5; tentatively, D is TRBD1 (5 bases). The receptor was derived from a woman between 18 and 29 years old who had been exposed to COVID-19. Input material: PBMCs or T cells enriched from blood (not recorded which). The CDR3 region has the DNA TGTGCCAGCAGCCAAGGCAGGGTAGGGGAGACCCAGTACTTC. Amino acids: CASSQGRVGETQYF.